The 14 T cell receptor beta chains in this list originate from one sample, sequenced in a study of blood T cells in healthy people across ages. Sample-barcoded 5' priming and a J-beta primer mix drove a second PCR of 7 to 11 cycles. TCRdb reanalysed the 5' RACE reads using MiXCR and keeps one entry per CDR3 protein. The data show around 1.5 million distinct CDR3 sequences, approximately 42% seen once. Material: blood. These receptors all come from a young woman in good health.

This chain's CDR3 is CAAGRTEAFF. The CDR3 DNA reads TGTGCCGCAGGGAGGACTGAAGCTTTCTTT. The chain combines TRBV4-2 with TRBJ1-1; possible D gene TRBD1, 5 bases. V was shortened by 11 bases and J by 5 bases, with 9 bases between the two germline ends. The CDR3 spans 10 residues. CDR1 is LGHNA and CDR2 is YNFKEQ in the germline V gene.

This clonotype was seen a handful of times. This chain joins TRBV5-1 and TRBJ2-1, with TRBD1 matching over 9 bases. The CDR3 is 14 amino acids. J was trimmed by 6 bases and V by 5 bases; bases with no gene match: 6. The germline V gene has CDR1 SGHRS and CDR2 YFSETQ. CDR3 coding DNA: TGCGCCAGCAGATCCGGGACAGGGCGCAATGAGCAGTTCTTC. This gives the protein CASRSGTGRNEQFF.

Ten or more counts support this clonotype. The chain joins TRBV7-3 to TRBJ2-1, with D perhaps matching TRBD2 (7 bases). The germline gives CDR1 SGHTA, CDR2 FQGTGA. There are 15 residues in the CDR3. V was pared by 5 bases and J by 2 bases, with 13 bases between. The CDR3 sequence: CASSPLGGAYNEQFF. CDR3 coding DNA: TGTGCCAGCAGCCCGCTAGGGGGGGCCTACAATGAGCAGTTCTTC.

The chain joins TRBV10-3 to TRBJ2-1, with 9 bases that match TRBD1. The J segment lost 0 bases and the V segment lost 5 bases, leaving 8 bases of the junction unmatched. In germline, CDR1 is ENHRY, CDR2 SYGVKD. The CDR3 consists of 17 residues. The CDR3 DNA follows: TGTGCCATCAGTAGGACAGGGGTCAGGAGCTCCTACAATGAGCAGTTCTTC. This sequence encodes CAISRTGVRSSYNEQFF.

Concerning this clonotype itself: A much larger clone lies a single base off, so this may be a read error. This rearrangement joins TRBV20-1 to TRBJ2-3; D not resolved. The CDR3 contains 13 residues. From germline, CDR1 is DFQATT and CDR2 SNEGSKA (reference sequence). V gave up 0 bases and J gave up 4 bases, with 8 bases separating them. CDR3 nucleotide sequence: TGCAGTGCTAGAGAGGAGAGCGCAGATACGCAGTATTTT. Residues: CSAREESADTQYF.

This clonotype appeared once. The CDR3 protein is CSASSSFSDRNAEAFF. The CDR3, as DNA: TGCAGTGCTAGTAGTAGTTTTTCCGACAGGAATGCTGAAGCTTTCTTT. J is TRBJ1-1 and V is TRBV20-1, with D tentatively TRBD1 (6 bases). The CDR3 has 16 residues. Between the trimmed V and J ends, which lost 3 bases and 6 bases, there was a span of 23 bases. Germline assignment: CDR1 DFQATT and CDR2 SNEGSKA (reference sequence).

This chain joins TRBV20-1 and TRBJ2-1, with 7 bases identical to TRBD2. The CDR3 spans 15 residues. Trimming at V came to 0 bases and at J to 8 bases, leaving 10 bases not matched to a gene. CDR1 DFQATT and CDR2 SNEGSKA come from the germline V gene (reference sequence). The CDR3 DNA is TGCAGTGCTAGAGATGCCCAGCGGGATATCGATGAGCAGTTCTTC. Protein product: CSARDAQRDIDEQFF.

In the case of this clonotype: At one end, the junction sequence differs from germline, possibly due to a read error. This sequence joins TRBV12-3 or TRBV12-4 and TRBJ2-7; the D is unclear. The CDR3 spans 14 residues. CDR3 in amino acids: CASSRSALSHEQYF. DNA of the CDR3: TGTGCCAGCAGTAGATCTGCCCTCTCCCACGAGCAGTACTTC.

Here the CDR3 reads CSARKRRGAGGDTQYF. In DNA, the CDR3 is TGCAGTGCTAGAAAGAGGCGGGGGGCGGGTGGGGATACGCAGTATTTT. The chain links TRBV20-1 to TRBJ2-3, with 8 bases identical to TRBD2. J was trimmed by 6 bases and V by 2 bases; bases with no gene match: 13. Germline CDR1 reads DFQATT; CDR2 reads SNEGSKA (reference sequence). This CDR3 is 16 amino acids long.

The chain employs TRBV12-3 or TRBV12-4 and TRBJ1-2; D is uncertain. With 3 bases removed from V and 8 bases from J, the gap between germline ends came to 10 bases. The CDR3 totals 12 residues. CDR3 residues: CASSFYLQGYTF. CDR3 sequence (DNA): TGTGCCAGCAGTTTCTATCTCCAGGGCTACACCTTC.

The CDR3 nucleotides read TGTGCCACCGCTGGACTAGCGGGAGATCCCGGGGAGCTGTTTTTT. It encodes CATAGLAGDPGELFF. The chain has TRBV10-3 and TRBJ2-2; TRBD2 matches at 13 bases. The CDR3 has 15 residues. The trim removed 10 bases at V and 6 bases at J, leaving 8 bases unmatched. Germline V CDR1 and CDR2: ENHRY, SYGVKD.

The chain links TRBV6-6 to TRBJ2-3, with 8 bases matching TRBD2. Germline V gene sequence: CDR1 MNHNY, CDR2 SVGAGI (reference sequence). V trimming: 6 bases; J trimming: 2 bases; junction bases outside the gene matches: 7. CDR3 length: 15 residues. The CDR3 sequence is CASRVGRADTDTQYF. In nucleotides, the CDR3 is TGTGCCAGCAGGGTCGGGAGGGCTGACACAGATACGCAGTATTTT.

The sample holds one count of this clonotype. This chain connects TRBV6-1 to TRBJ2-7; no definite D call. The CDR3 sequence is 15 residues long. Germline values: CDR1 MNHNS, CDR2 SASEGT. Trimming removed 6 bases from V and 1 base from J, with 16 bases in between. CDR3 amino acids: CASRQPGRSSYEQYF. Written as DNA, the CDR3 is TGTGCCAGCAGACAACCGGGTCGTTCTTCCTACGAGCAGTACTTC.

V and J are TRBV28 and TRBJ1-2, with D uncertain. Trimming pared 7 bases from V and 4 bases from J, leaving 10 bases between. The germline CDR1 and CDR2 sequences are MDHEN and SYDVKM. The CDR3 loop spans 12 amino acids. This CDR3 is CASNGWPYGYTF. CDR3 bases: TGTGCCAGCAACGGATGGCCCTATGGCTACACCTTC.